The clone carrying this T cell receptor beta chain was counted only a few times. The J segment lost 0 bases and the V segment lost 5 bases, leaving 10 bases of the junction unmatched. The CDR3 sequence is 17 residues long. CDR1 and CDR2 from the germline V gene are SGHVS and FNYEAQ. The data originate from a study of early T cells in non-severe SARS-CoV-2 infection. Researchers tagged individual cDNA molecules with unique molecular identifiers. TCRdb re-called the 5' RACE reads through MiXCR, storing one row per CDR3 protein. Of around 60,000 distinct CDR3 sequences detected, roughly 21% appear once; the ten largest clones hold approximately 16%.

This receptor was taken from an adult who was a healthcare worker with PCR-confirmed SARS-CoV-2 infection or an uninfected control (not recorded which). The chain links TRBV7-6 to TRBJ2-1, with TRBD2 matching 7 bases. This sample comprised whole blood, obtained at baseline. CDR3 residues: CASSLWLAESSYNEQFF. In DNA form, the CDR3 reads TGTGCCAGCAGCCTTTGGCTAGCGGAGAGCTCCTACAATGAGCAGTTCTTC.